This entry is about one T cell receptor (beta chain). Its target antigen remains unknown. No much larger clone exists at a distance of one base, and base qualities are not known. Each clonotype received, on average, approximately 9.9x coverage in deep resolution sequencing performed on a MiSeq, where the target depth lay between 1 in 1 million and 1 in 200,000 T cells. The immunoSEQ hsTCRB Kit was used to generate TCR beta libraries. Processing in the source paper ran as follows. Data were analyzed with ImmunoSEQ Data Assistant and ImmunoSEQ Analyzer, with V, D and J genes assigned per IMGT definitions. Clonality, which ranges from 0 to 1, was calculated by subtracting the normalized Shannon entropy of productive rearrangement frequencies from one. Only overrepresented clonotypes making up at least 0.05% of each patient's repertoire were included in the public clonotype analysis. Repertoires from some twelve age-matched healthy donors in immuneACCESS were used as clonality controls. The source is immuneACCESS, and TCRdb retained only in-frame sequences with V and J called. Part of the clones is not carried over; for the studies checked, unresolved V genes explain less than half of this, and the remainder is unexplained. Clonal size and the V and J genes are those of that table, whereas D and trimming came from the DNA. A total of 110,000 to 150,000 clones appear in this sample, around 90% of them only once. The ten largest clones take up 11% of the sample.

CDR1 MDHEN and CDR2 SYDVKM are derived from the germline V gene. Deletion took 2 bases off V and 6 bases off J, with a span of 6 bases between the germline ends. From the cysteine up to the phenylalanine, the CDR3 has a length of 12 residues. Only the CDR3 portion is preserved as DNA: 36 bases, with reading frame beginning at the first base. The meaning of the sample's time point label: 12 months on ibrutinib. About 2 micrograms of genomic DNA were extracted from cryopreserved PBMCs for TCR beta library preparation. Longitudinal blood samples from CLL patients receiving ibrutinib monotherapy were subjected to high-throughput TCR beta sequencing. Patients were enrolled in a phase 2 open-label single-center ibrutinib monotherapy trial. This entry is derived from a study of cytotoxic CD8 clonotypes in ibrutinib-treated CLL (dated by TCRdb to about 2021). About the study as a whole: The cohort had ten to twelve relapsed/refractory and 15 treatment-naive patients; roughly 17 were IGHV unmutated. Patients were still on ibrutinib when every remission and progressive disease sample was collected. Longitudinal samples were available for about 30% of the 86 trial participants. Responses were partial in about 25 patients and complete in 2; after median approximately 69 months follow-up, approximately 15 stayed in remission and some twelve progressed. Samples at response were collected after a median of roughly 13 months of treatment, with a range of about 6 to 36 months. On average, each sample had about 250,000 productive templates and 94,082 productive rearrangements. Cryopreserved peripheral blood mononuclear cells were obtained prior to treatment, at the time of response, and at either disease progression or sustained remission. What the work shows at the level of the full study, not this receptor alone: Clonality rose at ibrutinib response, remained stable during sustained remission, and dropped back toward baseline at progression. Public clonotypes were rare and either contracted or stayed stable during treatment, and the rise in clonality at ibrutinib response reflected the expansion of private clonotypes. Sustained-remission and progressing patients did not have matched sampling times, and lymph node repertoires were not examined. Baseline clonality was found to be higher than that of age-matched healthy donors and was strongly correlated with circulating CD8+ T-cell counts.

This sample comprised PBMCs, obtained after 12 months of ibrutinib treatment. The sequence is built from TRBV28 and TRBJ2-3; the D gene identity is not certain. This TCR came from a human donor with chronic lymphocytic leukemia. The nucleotide sequence is TGTGCCAGCAGTTTAAAATCCGATACGCAGTATTTT. The encoded protein is CASSLKSDTQYF.